What follows are 8 T cell receptor beta chains derived from one specimen sequenced in a study of lymphopenia after photon versus proton radiotherapy. TCRdb keeps only in-frame clones here, not all; method: immunoSEQ multiplex PCR. The sample has 67,000 or so clones, 80% to 90% seen once. Sequenced here: peripheral blood, sampled from a patient treated with proton-based radiotherapy. All receptors come from a man at least 80 years old with esophageal cancer.

This sequence joins TRBV14 and TRBJ2-7, with TRBD1 matching 7 bases. J was trimmed by 2 bases and V by 6 bases; bases with no gene match: 7. There are 14 residues in the CDR3. Germline values: CDR1 SGHDN, CDR2 FVKESK. This chain's CDR3 is CASSVQGSTYEQYF. DNA for the CDR3: TGTGCCAGCAGTGTACAGGGGTCGACCTACGAGCAGTACTTC.

This clone was seen a single time. The J gene is TRBJ2-7, the V gene TRBV14; TRBD2 aligns across 7 bases. The CDR3 loop spans 16 amino acids. Looked up from germline, CDR1 is SGHDN and CDR2 is FVKESK. V was clipped by 1 base and J by 1 base; unmatched bases: 7. Here the CDR3 DNA reads TGTGCCAGCAGCCAAGCTCACCAGGGACTATCCTACGAGCAGTACTTC. Its translation is CASSQAHQGLSYEQYF.

The V gene is TRBV5-1, the J gene TRBJ2-1, with 8 bases fitting TRBD1. The CDR3 spans 15 residues. Trimming removed 0 bases from V and 8 bases from J; junction bases left unmatched: 7. Germline CDR1 and CDR2: SGHRS and YFSETQ. CDR3 region: CASSLGQGNWHEQFF. The CDR3 DNA sequence: TGCGCCAGCAGCTTGGGACAGGGGAATTGGCATGAGCAGTTCTTC.

This clone was found a few times. This chain links TRBV5-6 with TRBJ1-5; perhaps TRBD1 as D (6 bases). This CDR3 contains 14 residues. The germline CDR1 and CDR2 sequences are SGHDT and YYEEEE. V gave up 4 bases and J gave up 0 bases, with 8 bases separating them. DNA for the CDR3: TGTGCCAGCAGCGGGGGCTATAGCAATCAGCCCCAGCATTTT. Translation: CASSGGYSNQPQHF.

The rearrangement uses TRBV9 and TRBJ1-2, with 7 bases identical to TRBD1. Germline-derived CDR1 and CDR2 are SGDLS and YYNGEE. V was clipped by 4 bases and J by 4 bases; unmatched bases: 10. The CDR3 consists of 15 residues. The CDR3 sequence: CASSLSGTASYGYTF. The CDR3, as DNA: TGTGCCAGCAGCCTTTCCGGGACAGCGAGCTATGGCTACACCTTC.

The CDR3 here is CAWNRERANNSPLHF. The CDR3 nucleotides read TGTGCCTGGAACCGGGAGAGGGCCAATAATTCACCCCTCCACTTT. The rearrangement uses TRBV30 and TRBJ1-6; D is uncertain. Trimming stripped 4 bases from V and 5 bases from J, with 15 bases between. Germline V gives CDR1 GTSNPN, CDR2 SVGIG (reference sequence). The CDR3 has 15 residues.

The chain links TRBV9 to TRBJ2-3; 13 bases align to TRBD2. The CDR3 is 16 residues long. In germline, CDR1 is SGDLS, CDR2 YYNGEE. Trimming took 6 bases from V and 3 from J; bases not matched to a gene: 7. CDR3 loop: CASTRGLAGVTDTQYF. The CDR3 region has the DNA TGTGCCAGCACCAGAGGACTAGCGGGAGTAACAGATACGCAGTATTTT.

V usage is TRBV11-1 and J usage is TRBJ1-1, with 8 bases matching TRBD1. The ends lost 1 base at V and 5 bases at J; junction bases unmatched: 9. CDR3 length: 16 residues. The germline gives CDR1 SGHAT, CDR2 FQDESV (reference sequence). In DNA, the CDR3 is TGTGCCAGCAGCTTAGTAGGCAGGGGGCAGGGTACTGAAGCTTTCTTT. Protein product: CASSLVGRGQGTEAFF.